Sequencing of this T cell receptor beta chain was carried out in a study of cytomegalovirus exposure and HLA in healthy donors. Some clones are missing from TCRdb's copy, which holds only in-frame ones; the method was immunoSEQ multiplex PCR. This sample has more than 100,000 clones; almost 90% occur once, and the top ten carry about 1.4%. Details on this clone: The antigen remains undetermined.

Donors were drawn from the approximately 130-subject validation cohort, separate from the 666-subject first cohort. Overall study results and limits: Cytomegalovirus status was reportedly diagnosed by the classifier with high sensitivity and specificity. Cytomegalovirus association was listed for about 180 TCR beta chains.

Trimming removed 4 bases from V and 5 bases from J, with 14 bases in between. The CDR3 is 14 amino acids. The V gene's germline CDR1 is PRHDT and CDR2 FYEKMQ (reference sequence). The receptor's source is a man aged 30 to 45 in good health and CMV-seronegative. Input material: PBMCs. J is TRBJ1-2 and V is TRBV13, with D perhaps TRBD1 (5 bases). The CDR3, as DNA: TGTGCCAGCAGCTCCCCCCGGACAATTTATGGCTACACCTTC. Translated: CASSSPRTIYGYTF.